Included here is one T cell receptor (beta chain) sequence, with context. Sequenced by immunoSEQ multiplex PCR; TCRdb stores in-frame clones only, minus some. The repertoire has several thousand clones, 65% to 80% of them found once; the top ten carry roughly 7%. The source of the sample is a study of tissue T cells after allogeneic stem cell transplantation. V trimming: 1 base; J trimming: 4 bases; junction bases outside the gene matches: 6. The germline gives CDR1 MNHNY, CDR2 SVGAGI (reference sequence). This CDR3 comprises 15 residues. The V call is TRBV6-6, the J call TRBJ2-7; 8 bases map to TRBD1. The sample here was tissue from the rectum, taken at autopsy. The receptor was isolated from a woman aged 18-55 years with breast cancer. CDR3 coding DNA: TGTGCCAGCAGTTACTTTGGGACAGGCGAATACGAGCAGTACTTC. Translation gives CASSYFGTGEYEQYF.